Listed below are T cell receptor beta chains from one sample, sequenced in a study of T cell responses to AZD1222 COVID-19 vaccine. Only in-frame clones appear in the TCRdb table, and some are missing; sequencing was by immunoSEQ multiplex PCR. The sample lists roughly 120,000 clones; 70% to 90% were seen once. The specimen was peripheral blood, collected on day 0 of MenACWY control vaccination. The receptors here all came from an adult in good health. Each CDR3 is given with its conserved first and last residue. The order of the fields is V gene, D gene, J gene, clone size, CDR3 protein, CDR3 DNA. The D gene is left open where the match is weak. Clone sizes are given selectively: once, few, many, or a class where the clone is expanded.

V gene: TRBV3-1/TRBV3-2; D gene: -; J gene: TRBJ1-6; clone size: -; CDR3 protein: CASSQNSGWSSYNSPLHF; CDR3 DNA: TGTGCCAGCAGCCAAAACAGCGGATGGAGCTCCTATAATTCACCCCTCCACTTT
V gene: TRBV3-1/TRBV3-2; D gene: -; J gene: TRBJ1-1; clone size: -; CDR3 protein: CASSLRPTEAFF; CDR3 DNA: TGTGCCAGCAGCCTTCGACCGACTGAAGCTTTCTTT
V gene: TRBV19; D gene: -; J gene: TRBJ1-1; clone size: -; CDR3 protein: CASSQSWFQGIGANTEAFF; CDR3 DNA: TGTGCCAGTAGTCAATCGTGGTTTCAGGGGATTGGGGCGAACACTGAAGCTTTCTTT
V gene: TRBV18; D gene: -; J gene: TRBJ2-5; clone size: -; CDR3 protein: CASSPPGGGALKETQYF; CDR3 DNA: TGTGCCAGCTCACCACCGGGAGGGGGCGCGTTGAAAGAGACCCAGTACTTC
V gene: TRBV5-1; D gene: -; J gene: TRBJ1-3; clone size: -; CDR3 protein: CASSLGLSFSGNTIYF; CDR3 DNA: TGCGCCAGCAGCTTGGGGCTGAGTTTCTCTGGAAACACCATATATTTT
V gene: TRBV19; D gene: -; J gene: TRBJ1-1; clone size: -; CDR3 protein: CASSPYMNTEAFF; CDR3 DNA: TGTGCCAGTAGTCCGTATATGAACACTGAAGCTTTCTTT
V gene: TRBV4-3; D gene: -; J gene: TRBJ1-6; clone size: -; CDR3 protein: CASSQTSRDVYNSPLHF; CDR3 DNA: TGCGCCAGCAGCCAAACGTCTCGGGACGTCTATAATTCACCCCTCCACTTT
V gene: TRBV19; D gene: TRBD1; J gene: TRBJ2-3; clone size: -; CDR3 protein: CASKKQGGANTQYF; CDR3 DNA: TGTGCCTCCAAAAAGCAAGGGGGCGCGAATACGCAGTATTTT
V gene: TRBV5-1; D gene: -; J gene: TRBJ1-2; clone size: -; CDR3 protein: CASSLGLGAPNYGYTF; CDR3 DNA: TGCGCCAGCAGCTTGGGACTTGGTGCTCCTAACTATGGCTACACCTTC
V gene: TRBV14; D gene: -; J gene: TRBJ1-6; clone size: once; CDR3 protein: CASSQTTANSPLHF; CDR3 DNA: TGTGCCAGCAGCCAGACGACAGCTAATTCACCCCTCCACTTT
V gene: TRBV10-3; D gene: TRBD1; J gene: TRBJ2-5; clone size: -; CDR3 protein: CAISPRGSQETQYF; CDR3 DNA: TGTGCCATCAGTCCCAGGGGGAGCCAAGAGACCCAGTACTTC
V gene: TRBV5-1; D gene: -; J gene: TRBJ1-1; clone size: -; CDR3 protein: CASRQGSEVSTEAFF; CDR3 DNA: TGCGCCAGTAGGCAGGGGAGTGAAGTGTCCACTGAAGCTTTCTTT
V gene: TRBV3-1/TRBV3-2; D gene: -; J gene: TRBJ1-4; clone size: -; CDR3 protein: CASSQDGPGGSTNEKLFF; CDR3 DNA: TGTGCCAGCAGCCAAGATGGTCCGGGAGGGTCAACTAATGAAAAACTGTTTTTT
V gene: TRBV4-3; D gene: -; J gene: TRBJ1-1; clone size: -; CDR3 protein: CASSQVLEGEEAFF; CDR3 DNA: TGCGCCAGCAGCCAGGTCCTGGAGGGCGAGGAAGCTTTCTTT
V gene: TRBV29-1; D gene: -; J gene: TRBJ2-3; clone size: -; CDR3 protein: CSGTASTDTQYF; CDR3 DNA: TGCAGTGGGACGGCGAGCACAGATACGCAGTATTTT
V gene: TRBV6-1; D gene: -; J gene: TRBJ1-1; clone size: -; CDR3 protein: CASSDPPNTEAFF; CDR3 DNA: TGTGCCAGCAGTGACCCCCCGAACACTGAAGCTTTCTTT
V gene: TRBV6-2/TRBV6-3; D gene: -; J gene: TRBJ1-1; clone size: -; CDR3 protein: CASSYLRSNTEAFF; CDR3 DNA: TGTGCCAGCAGTTACCTGAGGTCGAACACTGAAGCTTTCTTT
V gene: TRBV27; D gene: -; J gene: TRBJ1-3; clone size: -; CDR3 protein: CASSPGTAGNTIYF; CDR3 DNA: TGTGCCAGCAGTCCAGGGACCGCTGGAAACACCATATATTTT
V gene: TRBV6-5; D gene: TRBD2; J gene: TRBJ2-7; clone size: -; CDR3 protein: CATRTSGGTYEQYF; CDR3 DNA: TGTGCCACCAGGACTAGCGGGGGAACCTACGAGCAGTACTTC
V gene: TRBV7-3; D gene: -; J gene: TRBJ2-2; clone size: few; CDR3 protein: CASSLTAGRNTGELFF; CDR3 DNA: TGTGCCAGCAGCTTAACGGCAGGGCGAAACACCGGGGAGCTGTTTTTT
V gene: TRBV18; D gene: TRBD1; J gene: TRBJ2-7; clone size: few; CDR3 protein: CASSHLQGVGYEQYF; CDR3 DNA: TGTGCCAGCTCACACCTACAGGGGGTGGGCTACGAGCAGTACTTC
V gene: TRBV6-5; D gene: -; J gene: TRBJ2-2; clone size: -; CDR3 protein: CASSYARVANTGELFF; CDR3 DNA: TGTGCCAGCAGTTACGCCAGAGTCGCGAACACCGGGGAGCTGTTTTTT
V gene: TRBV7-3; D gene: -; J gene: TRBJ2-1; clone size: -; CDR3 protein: CASSASGQPYNEQFF; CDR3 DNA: TGTGCCAGCAGCGCATCTGGCCAGCCCTACAATGAGCAGTTCTTC
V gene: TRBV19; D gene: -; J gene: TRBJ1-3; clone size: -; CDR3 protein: CASSITGISGNTIYF; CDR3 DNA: TGTGCCAGTAGTATCACAGGGATCTCTGGAAACACCATATATTTT
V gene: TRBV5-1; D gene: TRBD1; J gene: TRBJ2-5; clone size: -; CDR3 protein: CASSSGGQEQETQYF; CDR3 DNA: TGCGCCAGCAGCTCGGGCGGACAGGAACAAGAGACCCAGTACTTC
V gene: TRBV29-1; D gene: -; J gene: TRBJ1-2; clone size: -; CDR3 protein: CSVDWGDNYGYTF; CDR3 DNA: TGCAGCGTTGATTGGGGCGATAACTATGGCTACACCTTC
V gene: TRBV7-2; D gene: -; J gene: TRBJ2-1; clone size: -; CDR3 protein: CASSFLQANEQFF; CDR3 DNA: TGTGCCAGCAGCTTTCTACAGGCCAATGAGCAGTTCTTC
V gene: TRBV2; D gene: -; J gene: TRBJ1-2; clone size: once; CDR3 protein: CASQGQTTNYGYTF; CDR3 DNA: TGTGCCAGCCAGGGGCAGACTACTAACTATGGCTACACCTTC
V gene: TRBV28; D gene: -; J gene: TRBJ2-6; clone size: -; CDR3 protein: CASSKGGTGANVLTF; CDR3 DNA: TGTGCCAGCAGTAAAGGGGGGACTGGGGCCAACGTCCTGACTTTC
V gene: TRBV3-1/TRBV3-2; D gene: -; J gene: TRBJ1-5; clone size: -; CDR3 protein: CASSQDGGMRQPQHF; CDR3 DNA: TGTGCCAGCAGCCAAGACGGGGGAATGAGGCAGCCCCAGCATTTT
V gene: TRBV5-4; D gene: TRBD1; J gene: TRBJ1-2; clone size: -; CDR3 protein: CASSIGQGKYGYTF; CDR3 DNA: TGTGCCAGCAGCATCGGACAGGGGAAGTATGGCTACACCTTC
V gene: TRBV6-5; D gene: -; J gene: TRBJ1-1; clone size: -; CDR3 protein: CASTRAAGGTEAFF; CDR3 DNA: TGTGCCAGCACCCGAGCGGCAGGCGGGACTGAAGCTTTCTTT
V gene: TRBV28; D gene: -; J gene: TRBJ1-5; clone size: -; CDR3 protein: CASSLSRTRSNSNQPQHF; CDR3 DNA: TGTGCCAGCAGTTTATCCCGGACACGTTCGAATAGCAATCAGCCCCAGCATTTT
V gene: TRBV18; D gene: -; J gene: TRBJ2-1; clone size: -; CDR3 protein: CASSPQTRAYNEQFF; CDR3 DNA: TGTGCCAGCTCACCACAAACAAGGGCCTACAATGAGCAGTTCTTC
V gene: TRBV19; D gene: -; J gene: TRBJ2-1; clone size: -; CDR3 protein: CASSIDLHNEQFF; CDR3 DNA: TGTGCCAGTAGTATAGATCTGCACAATGAGCAGTTCTTC
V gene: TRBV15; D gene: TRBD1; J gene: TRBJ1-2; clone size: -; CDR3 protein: CATSPRPKGTANYGYTF; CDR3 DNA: TGTGCCACCAGCCCGCGACCAAAAGGGACAGCAAACTATGGCTACACCTTC
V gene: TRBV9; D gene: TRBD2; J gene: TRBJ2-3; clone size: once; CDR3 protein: CASSPAHSGADTQYF; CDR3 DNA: TGTGCCAGCAGCCCCGCGCATAGCGGGGCAGATACGCAGTATTTT
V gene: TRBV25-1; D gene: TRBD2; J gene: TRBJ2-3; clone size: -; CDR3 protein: CASSARTSGGSSTDTQYF; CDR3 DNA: TGTGCCAGCAGTGCCCGGACTAGCGGGGGGTCTAGCACAGATACGCAGTATTTT
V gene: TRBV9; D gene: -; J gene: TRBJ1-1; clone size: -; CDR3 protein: CASKDRASQNTEAFF; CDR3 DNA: TGTGCCAGTAAAGATAGGGCCAGCCAGAACACTGAAGCTTTCTTT
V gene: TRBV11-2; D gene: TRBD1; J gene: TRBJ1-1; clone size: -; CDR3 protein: CASSWAGTVNTEAFF; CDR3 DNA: TGTGCCAGCAGCTGGGCCGGGACAGTGAACACTGAAGCTTTCTTT
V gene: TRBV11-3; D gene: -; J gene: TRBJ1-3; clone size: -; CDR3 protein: CASSLSVQGEDTIYF; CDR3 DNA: TGTGCCAGCAGCCTATCGGTCCAAGGGGAAGACACCATATATTTT
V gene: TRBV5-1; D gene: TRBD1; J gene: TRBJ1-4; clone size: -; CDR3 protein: CASSLAGTGGNEKLFF; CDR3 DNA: TGCGCCAGCAGCTTGGCCGGGACAGGGGGGAATGAAAAACTGTTTTTT
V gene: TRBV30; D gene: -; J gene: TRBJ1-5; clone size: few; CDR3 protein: CAAGTLRNQPQHF; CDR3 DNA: TGTGCGGCCGGGACCCTTCGGAATCAGCCCCAGCATTTT
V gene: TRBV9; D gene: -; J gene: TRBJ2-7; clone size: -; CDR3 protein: CASSGSGHPSYEQYF; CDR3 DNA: TGTGCCAGCAGCGGTTCGGGACACCCCTCCTACGAGCAGTACTTC
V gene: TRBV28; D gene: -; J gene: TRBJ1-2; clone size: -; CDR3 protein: CASSINYGYTF; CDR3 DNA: TGTGCCAGCAGTATTAACTATGGCTACACCTTC
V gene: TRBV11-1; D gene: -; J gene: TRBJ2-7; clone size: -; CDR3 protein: CASSLTYEQYF; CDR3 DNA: TGTGCCAGCAGCTTAACGTACGAGCAGTACTTC
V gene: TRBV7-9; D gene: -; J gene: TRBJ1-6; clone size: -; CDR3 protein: CASSLAGGPLHF; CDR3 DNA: TGTGCCAGCAGCTTAGCGGGAGGCCCCCTCCACTTT
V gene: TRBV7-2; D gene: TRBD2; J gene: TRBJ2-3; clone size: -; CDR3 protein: CASSFRERGGPTQYF; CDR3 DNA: TGTGCCAGCAGCTTCAGGGAGCGGGGGGGCCCAACGCAGTATTTT
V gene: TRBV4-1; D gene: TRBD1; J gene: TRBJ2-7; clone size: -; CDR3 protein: CASSQPFGQGVSYEQYF; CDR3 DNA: TGCGCCAGCAGCCAGCCTTTTGGACAGGGGGTTAGCTACGAGCAGTACTTC
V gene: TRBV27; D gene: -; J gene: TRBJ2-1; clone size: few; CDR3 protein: CASSLTPLAYNEQFF; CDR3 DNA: TGTGCCAGCAGTTTAACTCCCTTGGCCTACAATGAGCAGTTCTTC
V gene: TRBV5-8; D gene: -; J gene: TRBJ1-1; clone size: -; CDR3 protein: CASSLSGHTEAFF; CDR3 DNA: TGTGCCAGCAGCCTCAGTGGGCACACTGAAGCTTTCTTT
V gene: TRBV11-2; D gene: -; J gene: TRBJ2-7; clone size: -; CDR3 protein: CASSLVLGGAYEQYF; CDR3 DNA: TGTGCCAGCAGCTTAGTGTTAGGGGGGGCCTACGAGCAGTACTTC
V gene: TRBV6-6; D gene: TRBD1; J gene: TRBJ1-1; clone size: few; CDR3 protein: CASSYLTHRGEAFF; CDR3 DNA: TGTGCCAGCAGTTACCTCACTCACAGGGGTGAAGCTTTCTTT
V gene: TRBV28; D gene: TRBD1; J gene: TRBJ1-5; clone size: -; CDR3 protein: CASSIRPGTGGYQPQHF; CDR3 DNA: TGTGCCAGCAGTATTAGACCAGGGACAGGGGGCTATCAGCCCCAGCATTTT
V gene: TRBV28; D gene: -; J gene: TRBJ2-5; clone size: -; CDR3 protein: CASSFPLNVQETQYF; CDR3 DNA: TGTGCCAGCAGTTTTCCCCTCAACGTCCAAGAGACCCAGTACTTC